This T cell receptor (beta chain) was captured by sequencing in a study of vaccination effects on CD4 cells after COVID-19 (dated by TCRdb to about 2022). Broadly, across the study: In the ViraFEST assay, PBMC were stimulated with viral peptide pools, and TCR sequencing was then used to find antigen-specific CD4+ T cell clonotypes based on their expansion. Post-vaccine samples across the study were collected a median of 72 days after the second dose, with a range of 14 to 241. Each well held fewer than 2.5 million PBMC cultured in IMDM containing approximately 5.3% human AB serum, 8.5 to 10 IU/ml IL-2 and gentamicin, along with approximately 10 ug/ml peptides. SARS-CoV-2 spike-specific CD4+ TCR repertoires were compared before and after mRNA vaccination in COVID-19 convalescent patients and in infection-naive vaccine recipients. A total of around eleven COVID-19 convalescent patients and a handful of SARS-CoV-2-naive healthy vaccine recipients were included in the full study. In the study, cultures from other donors were sequenced using the Oncomine TCR Beta short-read assay on an Illumina iSeq 100. The paper's findings and limits, for the study overall: In healthy vaccine recipients, vaccine-induced clones were almost all SARS-CoV-2 mono-reactive, with only 1 of 255 being cross-reactive with common cold coronaviruses. Limitations of the study were the small number of convalescent patients and the absence of early post-infection timepoints. At late post-vaccination timepoints, both infection-induced and vaccine-induced clones showed marked clonal contraction, consistent with waning T cell responses.

The method was the immunoSEQ multiplex PCR assay. DNA from the cultured, isolated CD4+ T cells was subjected to TCR beta CDR3 sequencing. The authors processed their data as follows. Non-productive TCR sequences were removed and reads were trimmed to the CDR3 region, keeping CDR3s of at least 7 amino acids. The MANAFEST web app was used to pick out antigen-specific clonotypes by comparing their expansion in peptide wells with that in reference cultures. To be called positive, a clone needed expansion at FDR<0.05 compared with the reference and with all other wells, an odds ratio greater than 5, and a frequency greater than 0.1% in two replicate wells. Clonotypes significantly expanded in SARS-CoV-2 spike wells and in at least one common cold coronavirus spike condition were defined as cross-reactive. CDR3 similarity was assessed by Levenshtein distance using the stringdist R package, and unrooted trees were constructed with ape in R 3.6.1. Entries here come from immuneACCESS through TCRdb and include only in-frame sequences with V and J called. Some clones fail to appear in such tables; in the studies checked, an unresolved V gene covers under half of the shortfall, and the cause of the remainder is unknown. That table furnishes V, J and clone size, whereas the DNA furnished D and trimming. The sample table shows more than 55,000 clones, and 78% are seen once. The leading ten clones occupy about 4.5% of the sample.

Trimming takes 5 bases off V and 5 bases off J; junction bases not matched to a gene: 4. From cysteine to phenylalanine, the CDR3 is 14 amino acids long. Only the CDR3 DNA stays, 42 bases, in frame from base 1. CDR1 and CDR2, looked up from the germline V gene, are SGHVS and FQNEAQ. As regards this clone: No antigen is known for it. There are no base qualities to consult, and no much larger clone falls within one base.

After less than 13 days of culture, CD4+ T cells were isolated with the EasySep CD4+ T cell isolation kit. Participants received two doses of either the BNT162b2 or the mRNA-1273 mRNA SARS-CoV-2 vaccine. Healthy vaccine recipients had no prior SARS-CoV-2 infection, confirmed by negative nucleocapsid antibodies before and after vaccination. Half of the culture medium was replaced with fresh IL-2-containing medium on days 3 and 7. Unless otherwise noted, each peptide stimulation condition was cultured in triplicate wells. Using Ficoll-Paque Plus gradient centrifugation, PBMC were separated from whole blood and then either used fresh or cryopreserved at -140C. Genomic DNA was extracted from cultured CD4+ T cells with the QIAamp micro DNA kit.

This TCR was recovered from a human donor who received a COVID-19 vaccine. This chain is built from TRBV7-8 and TRBJ2-1; a stretch of 9 junction bases matches TRBD1. The sequencing used CD4+ T cells from PBMCs cultured without peptide, collected after COVID-19 vaccination. The nucleotide sequence is TGTGCCAGCAGCCCCCGGGACAGGGACAATGAGCAGTTCTTC. Its protein product is CASSPRDRDNEQFF.